The source of this T cell receptor beta chain is a study of CD8+ T cells in alopecia areata. Treatment meaning: oral pan-JAK inhibitor, 5-10 mg twice daily. From alopecia areata patients, lesional scalp punch biopsies and peripheral blood were collected. The study's findings and limits: Normal scalp had lower clonality than lesional scalp, with alopecia totalis/universalis lesions showing this most strongly. Significant decreases in scalp clonality and expanded CD8+ clones followed tofacitinib treatment. On tofacitinib, scalp and blood still held many of the expanded lesional clones.

Extraction and reverse transcription of RNA yielded cDNA as the sequencing template. The method was immunoSEQ multiplex PCR; TCRdb's version includes in-frame clones alone and lacks a portion of them. The profile shows roughly 250,000 clones, about 62% of them singletons. Remarks on this clone: Its antigen is currently unknown.

The CDR3 has 15 amino acids. Germline V gene sequence: CDR1 MGHRA, CDR2 YSYEKL. Trimming cost V 4 bases and J 7 bases; bases outside gene matches: 11. This sequence joins TRBV4-1 and TRBJ1-2; 8 bases are shared with TRBD1. The source was CD4+ T cells sorted from blood, collected around week 53, from a patient treated with tofacitinib. This TCR derives from a human donor with alopecia areata. CDR3 in DNA: TGCGCCAGCAGCCGTCCCGGACAGGGTAAGGCTGGCTACACCTTC. This gives the protein CASSRPGQGKAGYTF.